The clone carrying this T cell receptor (beta chain) was seen a handful of times. Antigen unknown. These data come from a study of a mutant IDH1 vaccine in newly diagnosed glioma. Looking at the study overall: Earlier therapy was either radiotherapy, temozolomide, or both, and most got both. General study points: It seemed that pseudoprogression was not linked to changes in the top peripheral T cell clonotypes.

Here immunoSEQ multiplex PCR was the method, and the copy in TCRdb shows in-frame clones only, minus some. The repertoire holds some 60,000 clones, with approximately 92% as singletons. Time point of the sample: baseline, week 1 (first vaccination visit). The treatment: pre-vaccination baseline after standard-of-care therapy. The donor cohort comprised cases of new WHO grade 3 or 4 IDH1-mutant, ATRX-lost astrocytoma. The sequence was obtained from a man aged 50-59 years with glioma. Sequences were derived from PBMCs, sampled from a glioma patient treated with radiotherapy, temozolomide or both.

The CDR3 bases are TGTGCCAGCAGTGGTAGTAGCGGGGGGGTGAATGAGCAGTTCTTC. It translates to CASSGSSGGVNEQFF. The rearrangement uses TRBV6-4 and TRBJ2-1; 11 nucleotides align to TRBD2. J was trimmed by 7 bases and V by 4 bases; bases with no gene match: 6. The germline V gene encodes CDR1 MRHNA and CDR2 SNTAGT. The CDR3 runs to 15 residues.